These T cell receptor beta chains were read from a single sample in a study of PD-L1 blockade in urothelial cancer. Assay: immunoSEQ multiplex PCR; the TCRdb copy retains only in-frame clones and omits some. The data contain 80,000 to 100,000 clones, about 81% of them singletons. This material consisted of PBMCs, taken around atezolizumab (anti-PD-L1) treatment. The source of these receptors is a man aged 65 to 79 with urothelial cancer. The CDR3 runs from the conserved cysteine through the conserved F or W. A D gene is named only where the DNA matches it firmly. Some rows have no size entry. The others give once, few or many, or a class for an expanded clone.

>TRBV5-6|.|TRBJ2-7|.
TGTGCCAGCAGCACACCCGGGAGGACAGACATCTACGAGCAGTACTTC
CASSTPGRTDIYEQYF
>TRBV6-5|TRBD1|TRBJ1-3|once
TGTGCCAGCAAGGACAGGGGCCCAAACACCATATATTTT
CASKDRGPNTIYF
>TRBV4-1|.|TRBJ2-3|once
TGCGCCAGCAGCCAACCCGGGACAGATACGCAGTATTTT
CASSQPGTDTQYF
>TRBV30|.|TRBJ2-5|.
TGTGCCTGGAGTGCGAATCGGGACACTTTCCAAGAGACCCAGTACTTC
CAWSANRDTFQETQYF
>TRBV6-4|.|TRBJ2-3|.
TGTGCCAGCAGTAGCGGGAGCACAGATACGCAGTATTTT
CASSSGSTDTQYF
>TRBV5-5|.|TRBJ1-2|.
TGTGCCAGCAGCTTGGATATGTACAGGGCGAACTATGGCTACACCTTC
CASSLDMYRANYGYTF
>TRBV18|TRBD1|TRBJ2-4|.
TGTGCCAGCTCACTCCGCAAAACAGGGGACATTCAGTACTTC
CASSLRKTGDIQYF
>TRBV6-6|TRBD2|TRBJ2-5|.
TGTGCCAGCAGGAGACTAGCGGGACAAGAGACCCAGTACTTC
CASRRLAGQETQYF
>TRBV7-7|TRBD1|TRBJ2-5|.
TGTGCCAGCAGCTCCGGACAGGGTTTAGAGACCCAGTACTTC
CASSSGQGLETQYF
>TRBV6-5|TRBD1|TRBJ2-7|.
TGTGCCAGCAGTAGGGACAGGGGACCCTCCTACGAGCAGTACTTC
CASSRDRGPSYEQYF
>TRBV7-2|.|TRBJ1-4|.
TGTGCCAGCAGCCTGGACTTCTCAACTAATGAAAAACTGTTTTTT
CASSLDFSTNEKLFF
>TRBV30|.|TRBJ1-4|.
TGTGCCTTCAGGGTTACTAATGAAAAACTGTTTTTT
CAFRVTNEKLFF
>TRBV5-1|TRBD2|TRBJ2-5|.
TGCGCCAGCAGCTTGGCGGCGGGAGCCCAAGAGACCCAGTACTTC
CASSLAAGAQETQYF
>TRBV9|TRBD1|TRBJ2-3|.
TGTGCCAGCAGCATCCTGACAGGGGGGGATACGCAGTATTTT
CASSILTGGDTQYF
>TRBV11-3|.|TRBJ2-6|once
TGTGCCAGCAGCTTAGACTCTCGGTCTTTCTCCTCTGGGGCCAACGTCCTGACTTTC
CASSLDSRSFSSGANVLTF
>TRBV5-8|TRBD2|TRBJ2-5|.
TGTGCCAGCAGCGCTAGACTAGCGGGAGGCCCTGAGACCCAGTACTTC
CASSARLAGGPETQYF
>TRBV6-4|TRBD2|TRBJ2-1|.
TGTGCCAGCAGTGTCGAAGCGGGGACCAATGAGCAGTTCTTC
CASSVEAGTNEQFF
>TRBV11-3|.|TRBJ1-1|.
TGTGCCAGCAGCTCGGGACACCAGAACACTGAAGCTTTCTTT
CASSSGHQNTEAFF
>TRBV5-4|.|TRBJ1-3|.
TGTGCCAGCAGCCCGGGAGGAAAGTCCGGGACGGGGGGAAACACCATATATTTT
CASSPGGKSGTGGNTIYF
>TRBV5-8|.|TRBJ2-2|.
TGTGCCAGCAGCTCCCTACCCGCCACCGGGGAGCTGTTTTTT
CASSSLPATGELFF
>TRBV7-2|TRBD1|TRBJ2-7|.
TGTGCCAGCAGCTCGGGACAGGGTTACTACGAGCAGTACTTC
CASSSGQGYYEQYF
>TRBV11-3|.|TRBJ2-3|.
TGTGCCAGCAGCTTAGGACTCACAGATACGCAGTATTTT
CASSLGLTDTQYF
>TRBV4-3|.|TRBJ2-3|.
TGCGCCAGCAGCCAAGATCGGTCCGTCACCACAGATACGCAGTATTTT
CASSQDRSVTTDTQYF
>TRBV7-3|.|TRBJ2-7|few
TGTGCCAGCAGAACGGCCCAAACGCCCACGACATCCGTAGTCTACGAGCAGTACTTC
CASRTAQTPTTSVVYEQYF
>TRBV6-6|.|TRBJ2-2|.
TGTGCCAGCAGGACGGGTAACACCGGGGAGCTGTTTTTT
CASRTGNTGELFF
>TRBV11-1|TRBD1|TRBJ2-5|.
TGTGCCAGCAGAACAGGGGGCGCCGGGGTCGAGACCCAGTACTTC
CASRTGGAGVETQYF
>TRBV9|TRBD2|TRBJ2-2|.
TGTGCCAGCAGCGTACTGGCGGGGGTGCCCGGGGAGCTGTTTTTT
CASSVLAGVPGELFF
>TRBV10-3|TRBD1|TRBJ2-1|.
TGTGCCATCAGTTCGACAGGGGGGGGCAATGAGCAGTTCTTC
CAISSTGGGNEQFF
>TRBV7-9|TRBD2|TRBJ2-5|.
TGTGCCAGCAGCTTAGCCAGCGGGGGGGAAGAGACCCAGTACTTC
CASSLASGGEETQYF
>TRBV7-7|TRBD1|TRBJ1-1|.
TGTGCCAGCAGACCAGCGCGTGGGACAGGGGGCCTTGAAGCTTTCTTT
CASRPARGTGGLEAFF
>TRBV11-1|TRBD2|TRBJ2-5|once
TGTGCCAGCAGCTCGACTAGCGGACCAGGGGAGACCCAGTACTTC
CASSSTSGPGETQYF
>TRBV2|.|TRBJ1-2|.
TGTGCCAGCACTACCATACAGGGACGGAACTATGGCTACACCTTC
CASTTIQGRNYGYTF
>TRBV19|TRBD1|TRBJ2-7|.
TGTGCCAGTAGACGACAGGGATCCTACGAGCAGTACTTC
CASRRQGSYEQYF
>TRBV5-1|.|TRBJ1-1|.
TGCGCCAGCAGCTTGTATGGCGAATCGGGCACTGAAGCTTTCTTT
CASSLYGESGTEAFF
>TRBV29-1|.|TRBJ2-2|.
TGCAGCGTTGGAGGGCCCGGGGAGCTGTTTTTT
CSVGGPGELFF
>TRBV7-9|TRBD2|TRBJ2-1|.
TGTGCCAGCAGCCTCGGACTAGCTTACAATGAGCAGTTCTTC
CASSLGLAYNEQFF
>TRBV14|.|TRBJ1-1|medium-sized
TGTGCCAGCAGCCAGACAGAGATGACTGAAGCTTTCTTT
CASSQTEMTEAFF
>TRBV5-4|.|TRBJ1-1|.
TGTGCCAGCAGCTTGGGGGGAGACACTGAAGCTTTCTTT
CASSLGGDTEAFF
>TRBV7-3|.|TRBJ1-1|.
TGTGCCAGCAGCTTAGGAGGTTTGGAGAACACTGAAGCTTTCTTT
CASSLGGLENTEAFF
>TRBV15|TRBD2|TRBJ2-1|.
TGTGCCACGACCCAACTAGCGAGCTCCTACAATGAGCAGTTCTTC
CATTQLASSYNEQFF
>TRBV5-1|.|TRBJ2-5|.
TGCGCCAGCAATGACCCGGGGAAAGAGACCCAGTACTTC
CASNDPGKETQYF
>TRBV7-3|TRBD2|TRBJ2-3|.
TGTGCCAGCAGCCCCCAGCGGGGGGGAGGGACAGATACGCAGTATTTT
CASSPQRGGGTDTQYF
>TRBV7-3|.|TRBJ2-5|.
TGTGCCAGCAGCGGGGGACTGATGGAGACCCAGTACTTC
CASSGGLMETQYF
>TRBV29-1|.|TRBJ2-5|.
TGCAGCGTTGTGGCAGGGGTTAGCTGGGAGACCCAGTACTTC
CSVVAGVSWETQYF
>TRBV6-6|.|TRBJ1-2|.
TGTGCCAGCAGCCCCGGACAGAACTATGGCTACACCTTC
CASSPGQNYGYTF
>TRBV5-5|TRBD1|TRBJ1-4|.
TGTGCCAGCAGCTTGAAGGGGGCCTTTAATGAAAAACTGTTTTTT
CASSLKGAFNEKLFF
>TRBV11-1|.|TRBJ2-1|.
TGTGCCAGCAGCCAGAGGGGGGGTATCGATGAGCAGTTCTTC
CASSQRGGIDEQFF
>TRBV15|TRBD2|TRBJ2-7|.
TGTGCCACCAGCCCCGGGGGGATCTCCTACGAGCAGTACTTC
CATSPGGISYEQYF
>TRBV5-6|TRBD1|TRBJ1-5|.
TGTGCCAGCAGCTTGGGGCAGGGGGTAGGGCAGCCCCAGCATTTT
CASSLGQGVGQPQHF
>TRBV7-9|.|TRBJ2-1|.
TGTGCCAGCAGCCCAAAACGGGACTCCTACAATGAGCAGTTCTTC
CASSPKRDSYNEQFF
>TRBV5-1|.|TRBJ2-3|.
TGCGCCAGCAGCTTGGCCTCCCCTGAGGATACGCAGTATTTT
CASSLASPEDTQYF
>TRBV6-6|TRBD1|TRBJ1-1|.
TGTGCCAGCAGTAACCCAGGGGGCGCTGGCACTGAAGCTTTCTTT
CASSNPGGAGTEAFF
>TRBV7-2|.|TRBJ2-7|once
TGTGCCAGCAGCTCCCAGGGGGAGCAGTACTTC
CASSSQGEQYF
>TRBV19|TRBD1|TRBJ1-6|.
TGTGCCAGTAGCCCAGGGGGCCAGGGTTCACCCCTCCACTTT
CASSPGGQGSPLHF
>TRBV7-2|.|TRBJ2-7|.
TGTGCCAGCAGCTCCACCCCTAACGAGCAGTACTTC
CASSSTPNEQYF
>TRBV27|TRBD1|TRBJ2-1|.
TGTGCCAGCAGTGGGTGGACAGGGAATGAGCAGTTCTTC
CASSGWTGNEQFF
>TRBV5-6|.|TRBJ1-1|.
TGTGCCAGCAGCTTGCCGAGGGTCCCTGAAGCTTTCTTT
CASSLPRVPEAFF
>TRBV19|TRBD2|TRBJ2-7|.
TGTGCCAGTAGTATGACCGCCTCAGCGGGAGGAGACTACGAGCAGTACTTC
CASSMTASAGGDYEQYF
>TRBV9|.|TRBJ1-1|.
TGTGCCAGCAGCGCAATTGGGACACCTAACACTGAAGCTTTCTTT
CASSAIGTPNTEAFF
>TRBV29-1|.|TRBJ1-1|.
TGCAGCGCCCGGGGGGGTCTCGCGAACACTGAAGCTTTCTTT
CSARGGLANTEAFF